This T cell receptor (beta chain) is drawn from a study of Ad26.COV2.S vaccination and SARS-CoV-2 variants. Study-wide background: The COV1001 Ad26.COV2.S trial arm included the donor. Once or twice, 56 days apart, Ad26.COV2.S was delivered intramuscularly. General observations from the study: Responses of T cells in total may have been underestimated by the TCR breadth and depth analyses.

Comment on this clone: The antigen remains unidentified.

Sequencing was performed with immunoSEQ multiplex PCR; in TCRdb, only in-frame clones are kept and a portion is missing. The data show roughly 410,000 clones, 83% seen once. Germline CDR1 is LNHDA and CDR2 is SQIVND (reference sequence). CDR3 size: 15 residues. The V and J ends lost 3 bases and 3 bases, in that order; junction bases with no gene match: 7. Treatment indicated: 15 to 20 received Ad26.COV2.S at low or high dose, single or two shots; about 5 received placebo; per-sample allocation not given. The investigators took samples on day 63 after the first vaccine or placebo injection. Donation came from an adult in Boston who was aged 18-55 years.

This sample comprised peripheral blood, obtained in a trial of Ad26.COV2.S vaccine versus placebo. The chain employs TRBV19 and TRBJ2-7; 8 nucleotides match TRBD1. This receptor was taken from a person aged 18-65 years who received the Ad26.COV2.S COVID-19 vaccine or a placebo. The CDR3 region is CASSIGQGAVYEQYF. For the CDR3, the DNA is TGTGCCAGTAGTATTGGGCAGGGGGCGGTCTACGAGCAGTACTTC.